This T cell receptor beta chain was recovered during a study of T cell changes during pregnancy in multiple sclerosis. Sequencing used immunoSEQ multiplex PCR; TCRdb keeps in-frame clones, though not all of them. The repertoire holds approximately 70,000 clones, with about 91% as singletons. V was pared by 7 bases and J by 7 bases, with 5 bases of the junction left unmatched. Germline V lookup: CDR1 MNHNS, CDR2 SASEGT. The CDR3 covers 13 residues. The sequence came from a female donor with multiple sclerosis, enrolled in a pregnancy study. The V call is TRBV6-1, the J call TRBJ1-5; 9 bases map to TRBD1. The starting material was peripheral blood, obtained after pregnancy. The CDR3: CASKNRGRQPQHF. CDR3 in DNA: TGTGCCAGCAAGAACAGGGGGCGACAGCCCCAGCATTTT.